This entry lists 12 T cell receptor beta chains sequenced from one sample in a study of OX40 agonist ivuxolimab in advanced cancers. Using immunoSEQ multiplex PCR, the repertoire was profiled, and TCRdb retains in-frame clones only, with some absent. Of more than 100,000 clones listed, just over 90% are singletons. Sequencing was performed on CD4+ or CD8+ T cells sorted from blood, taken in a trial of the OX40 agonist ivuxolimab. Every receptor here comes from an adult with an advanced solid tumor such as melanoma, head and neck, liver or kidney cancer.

This CDR3 is CASSLGRAGAQNTEAFF. The DNA of the CDR3 is TGTGCCAGCAGCTTAGGTAGGGCAGGGGCCCAGAACACTGAAGCTTTCTTT. The rearrangement joins TRBV11-1 to TRBJ1-1; the D gene is possibly TRBD1 (6 bases). This CDR3 is 17 amino acids long. Trimming cost V 1 base and J 1 base, with 16 bases left between them. CDR1 SGHAT and CDR2 FQDESV come from the germline V gene (reference sequence).

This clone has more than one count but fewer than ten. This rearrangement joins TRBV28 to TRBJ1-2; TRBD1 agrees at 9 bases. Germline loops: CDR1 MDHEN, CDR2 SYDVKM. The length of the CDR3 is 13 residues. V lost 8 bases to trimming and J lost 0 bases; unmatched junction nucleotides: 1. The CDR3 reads CASRTGANYGYTF. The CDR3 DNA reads TGTGCCAGCCGGACAGGGGCTAACTATGGCTACACCTTC.

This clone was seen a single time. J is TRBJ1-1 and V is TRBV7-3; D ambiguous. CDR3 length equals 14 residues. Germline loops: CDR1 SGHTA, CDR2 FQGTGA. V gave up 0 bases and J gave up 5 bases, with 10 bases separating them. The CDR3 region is CASSLTGVGTEAFF. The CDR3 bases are TGTGCCAGCAGCTTAACCGGGGTGGGAACTGAAGCTTTCTTT. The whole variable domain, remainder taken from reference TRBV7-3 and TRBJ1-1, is GAGVSQTPSNKVTEKGKYVELRCDPISGHTALYWYRQSLGQGPEFLIYFQGTGAADDSGLPNDRFFAVRPEGSVSTLKIQRTERGDSAVYLCASSLTGVGTEAFFGQGTRLTVV.

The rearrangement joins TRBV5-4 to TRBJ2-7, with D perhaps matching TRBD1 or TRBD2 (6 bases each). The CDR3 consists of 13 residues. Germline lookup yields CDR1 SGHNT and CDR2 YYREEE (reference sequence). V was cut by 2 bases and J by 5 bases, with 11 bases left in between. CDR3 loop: CASSFAGHDEQYF. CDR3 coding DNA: TGTGCCAGCAGCTTTGCGGGACACGACGAGCAGTACTTC. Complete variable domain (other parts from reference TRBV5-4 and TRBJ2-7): ETGVTQSPTHLIKTRGQQVTLRCSSQSGHNTVSWYQQALGQGPQFIFQYYREEENGRGNFPPRFSGLQFPNYSSELNVNALELDDSALYLCASSFAGHDEQYFGPGTRLTVT.

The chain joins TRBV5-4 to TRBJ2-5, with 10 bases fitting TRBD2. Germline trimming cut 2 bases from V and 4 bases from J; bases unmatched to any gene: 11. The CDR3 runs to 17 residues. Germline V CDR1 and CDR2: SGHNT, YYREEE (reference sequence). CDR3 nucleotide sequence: TGTGCCAGCAGCTTATTGGGGCTAGCGGGAGTTGTAGAGACCCAGTACTTC. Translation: CASSLLGLAGVVETQYF. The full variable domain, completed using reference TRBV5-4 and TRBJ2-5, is ETGVTQSPTHLIKTRGQQVTLRCSSQSGHNTVSWYQQALGQGPQFIFQYYREEENGRGNFPPRFSGLQFPNYSSELNVNALELDDSALYLCASSLLGLAGVVETQYFGPGTRLLVL.

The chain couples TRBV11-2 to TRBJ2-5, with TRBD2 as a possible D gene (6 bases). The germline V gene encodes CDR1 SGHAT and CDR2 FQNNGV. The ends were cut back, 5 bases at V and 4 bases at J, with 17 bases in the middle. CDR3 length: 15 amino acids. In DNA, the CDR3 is TGTGCCAGCAGCACCGTGGGGAGGATTGGAGAGACCCAGTACTTC. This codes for CASSTVGRIGETQYF. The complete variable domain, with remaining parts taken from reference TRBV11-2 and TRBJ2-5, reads EAGVAQSPRYKIIEKRQSVAFWCNPISGHATLYWYQQILGQGPKLLIQFQNNGVVDDSQLPKDRFSAERLKGVDSTLKIQPAKLEDSAVYLCASSTVGRIGETQYFGPGTRLLVL.

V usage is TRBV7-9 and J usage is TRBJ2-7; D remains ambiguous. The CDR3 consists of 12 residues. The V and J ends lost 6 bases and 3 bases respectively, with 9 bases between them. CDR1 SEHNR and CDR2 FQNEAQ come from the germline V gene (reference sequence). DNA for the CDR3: TGTGCCAGCAGTCCTGGTCACTACGAGCAGTACTTC. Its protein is CASSPGHYEQYF.

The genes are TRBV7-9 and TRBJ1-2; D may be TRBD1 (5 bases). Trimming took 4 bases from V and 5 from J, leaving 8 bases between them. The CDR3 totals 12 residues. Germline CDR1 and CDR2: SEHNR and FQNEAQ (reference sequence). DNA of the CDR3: TGTGCCAGCAGCTCCACAGGATATGGCTACACCTTC. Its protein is CASSSTGYGYTF. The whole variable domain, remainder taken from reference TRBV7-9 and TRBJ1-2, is DTGVSQNPRHKITKRGQNVTFRCDPISEHNRLYWYRQTLGQGPEFLTYFQNEAQLEKSRLLSDRFSAERPKGSFSTLEIQRTEQGDSAMYLCASSSTGYGYTFGSGTRLTVV.

CDR3 bases: TGTGCCAGCAGTTTTTGGCAGGGGGCTGGAAACACCATATATTTT. This encodes CASSFWQGAGNTIYF. This chain joins TRBV28 and TRBJ1-3; 7 bases line up with TRBD1. The ends lost 3 bases at V and 2 bases at J; junction bases unmatched: 4. This CDR3 is 15 amino acids long. CDR1 is MDHEN, CDR2 SYDVKM, per germline.

CDR3 region: CASSSGTGVTVEQYF. For the CDR3, the DNA is TGTGCCAGCAGCTCCGGGACAGGGGTCACTGTCGAGCAGTACTTC. The rearrangement links TRBV5-6 to TRBJ2-7; 10 bases map to TRBD1. V shed 3 bases, J shed 6 bases, and the junction held 9 bases outside the gene matches. This CDR3 has 15 amino acids. CDR1 is SGHDT and CDR2 is YYEEEE in the germline V gene.

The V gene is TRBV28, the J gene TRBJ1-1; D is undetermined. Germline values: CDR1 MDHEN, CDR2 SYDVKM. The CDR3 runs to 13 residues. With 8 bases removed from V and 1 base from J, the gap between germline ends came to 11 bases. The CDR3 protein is CASGRQTNTEAFF. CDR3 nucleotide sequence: TGTGCCAGCGGGCGGCAAACGAACACTGAAGCTTTCTTT.

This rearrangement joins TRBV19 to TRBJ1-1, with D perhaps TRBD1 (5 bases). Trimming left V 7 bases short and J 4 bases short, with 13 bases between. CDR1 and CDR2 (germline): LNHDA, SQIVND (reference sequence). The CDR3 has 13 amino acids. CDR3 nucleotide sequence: TGTGCCAGTACCGTTCAGGGCCTCACTGAAGCTTTCTTT. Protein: CASTVQGLTEAFF.